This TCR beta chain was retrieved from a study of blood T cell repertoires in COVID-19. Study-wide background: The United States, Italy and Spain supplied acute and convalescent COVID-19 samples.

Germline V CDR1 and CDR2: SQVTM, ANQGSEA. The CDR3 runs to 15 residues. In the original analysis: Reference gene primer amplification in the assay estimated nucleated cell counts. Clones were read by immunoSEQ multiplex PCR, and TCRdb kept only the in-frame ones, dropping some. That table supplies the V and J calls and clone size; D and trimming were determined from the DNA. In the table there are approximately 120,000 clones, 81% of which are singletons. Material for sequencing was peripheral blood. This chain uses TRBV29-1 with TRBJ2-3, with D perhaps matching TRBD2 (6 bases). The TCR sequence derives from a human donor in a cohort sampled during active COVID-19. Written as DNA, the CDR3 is TGCAGTCTTTCCTTTGGGACTTCTAGCACAGATACGCAGTATTTT. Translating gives CSLSFGTSSTDTQYF.